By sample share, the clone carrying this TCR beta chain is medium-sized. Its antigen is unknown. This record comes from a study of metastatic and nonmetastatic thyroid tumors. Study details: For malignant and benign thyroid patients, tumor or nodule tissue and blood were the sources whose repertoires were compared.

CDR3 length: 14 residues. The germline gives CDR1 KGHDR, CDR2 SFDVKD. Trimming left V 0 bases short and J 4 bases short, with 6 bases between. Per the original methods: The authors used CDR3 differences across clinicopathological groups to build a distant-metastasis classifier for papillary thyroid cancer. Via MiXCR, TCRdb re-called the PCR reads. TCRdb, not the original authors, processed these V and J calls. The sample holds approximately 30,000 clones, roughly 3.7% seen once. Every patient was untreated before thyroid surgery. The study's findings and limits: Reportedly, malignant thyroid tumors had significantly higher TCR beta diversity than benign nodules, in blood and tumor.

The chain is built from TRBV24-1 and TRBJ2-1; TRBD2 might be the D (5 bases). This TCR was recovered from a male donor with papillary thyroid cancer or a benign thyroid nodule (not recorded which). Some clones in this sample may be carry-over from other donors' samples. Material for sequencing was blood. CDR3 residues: CATSDLRTYNEQFF. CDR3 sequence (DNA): TGTGCCACCAGTGATTTGCGGACTTACAATGAGCAGTTCTTC.